This T cell receptor beta chain derives from a study of vaccination and CD4 T cells after COVID-19. The study sequenced cultured CD4+ T cell DNA using the Oncomine TCR Beta short-read assay. TCRdb ran MiXCR on the PCR reads and lists one entry per CDR3 protein. The table lists fewer than 15,000 distinct CDR3 sequences, about 51% of them singletons. Trimming stripped 6 bases from V and 1 base from J, with 12 bases between. The CDR3 spans 14 residues. Germline assignment: CDR1 MNHEY and CDR2 SMNVEV (reference sequence). Treatment meaning: approximately 11-day PBMC culture with coronavirus spike peptide pools or control peptides (ViraFEST assay). This clonotype has only a few counts. The target antigen is unknown.

The TCR originated in a human donor who had recovered from COVID-19. What was sequenced was CD4+ T cells from blood, cultured in vitro. The chain combines TRBV27 with TRBJ1-1; D gene uncertain. The CDR3 DNA is TGTGCCAGCAGAGAGAGAAGGTCGAACACTGAAGCTTTCTTT. Protein sequence: CASRERRSNTEAFF.